This T cell receptor beta chain appears in the sequencing data of a study of OX40 agonist ivuxolimab in advanced cancers. The J segment lost 5 bases and the V segment lost 8 bases, leaving 9 bases of the junction unmatched. This CDR3 contains 14 residues. Germline V gene lookup returns CDR1 SGHAT and CDR2 FQNNGV. The table came from immunoSEQ multiplex PCR; TCRdb's copy has only in-frame clones and leaves some out. The sample includes tens of thousands of clones, about 87% of them seen just once. The sequence derives from an adult with an advanced solid tumor such as melanoma, head and neck, liver or kidney cancer. The sequenced sample was CD4+ or CD8+ T cells sorted from blood, obtained in a trial of the OX40 agonist ivuxolimab. The chain uses TRBV11-2 and TRBJ2-5, with 9 positions matching TRBD1. The CDR3 DNA sequence: TGTGCCAGCTACGACAGGGGGTTCACGGAGACCCAGTACTTC. It codes for CASYDRGFTETQYF.